This passage covers 21 T cell receptor beta chains from one sample sequenced in a study of post-analysis software for immune sequencing data. General study results and limits: When patients were compared with controls, about 5 TRBV segments were more frequent, TRBV5-6, TRBV5-1 and TRBV20-1 among them.

Researchers reported that TCR beta cDNA libraries carried unique molecular identifiers. TCRdb re-called the PCR reads with MiXCR, one entry per CDR3 protein. The table shows some 890,000 distinct CDR3 sequences, with under 70% occurring only once. No antigen has been identified for these receptors. The sequencing sample was made of blood. All receptors come from a girl between 5 and 17 years old with multiple sclerosis.

The table lists this clonotype with many counts. This chain uses TRBV12-3 or TRBV12-4 with TRBJ2-7; 9 nucleotides agree with TRBD1. The CDR3 is 14 amino acids. The J segment lost 2 bases and the V segment lost 5 bases, leaving 4 bases of the junction unmatched. CDR3 region: CASSRGQGTYEQYF. The CDR3 nucleotides read TGTGCCAGCAGTAGGGGACAGGGCACCTACGAGCAGTACTTC.

This clonotype has only a few counts. V is TRBV27 and J is TRBJ2-7; a weak D match, TRBD2 (6 bases). The V end lost 5 bases, the J end lost 1 base, and 12 bases lay between the germline ends. The CDR3 has 14 residues. Germline V gene lookup returns CDR1 MNHEY and CDR2 SMNVEV (reference sequence). CDR3 nucleotide sequence: TGTGCCAGCAGTGTAGGTGGGACTTCCTACGAGCAGTACTTC. The encoded protein is CASSVGGTSYEQYF.

The table lists this clonotype with a few counts. The genes are TRBV20-1 and TRBJ2-7; D is unclear. The CDR3 length is 14 residues. Germline V gene sequence: CDR1 DFQATT, CDR2 SNEGSKA (reference sequence). Trimming pared 3 bases from V and 3 bases from J, leaving 15 bases between. The CDR3 protein is CSARSGINLYEQYF. CDR3 DNA: TGCAGTGCTAGGTCCGGAATCAACCTCTACGAGCAGTACTTC.

The V and J genes are TRBV12-3 or TRBV12-4 and TRBJ2-5, with 14 bases matching TRBD2. With V trimmed by 4 bases and J by 11 bases, 15 bases remained unmatched. CDR3 length: 17 amino acids. The CDR3 loop is CASSWTSGGFSYNEQYF. The CDR3 DNA sequence: TGTGCCAGCAGTTGGACTAGCGGGGGGTTCTCCTACAATGAGCAGTACTTC.

This clonotype was observed a handful of times. This chain joins TRBV6-6 and TRBJ2-6; D may be TRBD2 (5 bases). CDR1 and CDR2 (germline): MNHNY, SVGAGI (reference sequence). The CDR3 sequence is 15 residues long. Trimming pared 7 bases from V and 12 bases from J, leaving 22 bases between. This CDR3 is CASMVRRSPGGVLTF. CDR3 bases: TGTGCCAGCATGGTCCGGAGGAGCCCTGGTGGCGTCCTGACTTTC.

This clonotype turned up a few times. This chain connects TRBV10-3 to TRBJ1-2; D not resolved. The germline CDR1 and CDR2 sequences are ENHRY and SYGVKD. The CDR3 is 13 amino acids. V lost 4 bases and J 1 base, leaving 7 bases between the germline ends. As DNA, the CDR3 is TGTGCCATCAGTGCCGCGGGTAACTATGGCTACACCTTC. It is translated as CAISAAGNYGYTF.

This clonotype has only a few counts. Written as DNA, the CDR3 is TGTGCCAGCAGTCCGGACAGGGGTGGATGGCAGCCCCAGCATTTT. Protein sequence: CASSPDRGGWQPQHF. The J gene is TRBJ1-5, the V gene TRBV12-3 or TRBV12-4, with TRBD1 identical over 9 bases. With V trimmed by 5 bases and J by 7 bases, 9 bases remained unmatched. The CDR3 has 15 amino acids.

The chain employs TRBV7-9 and TRBJ2-1, with D maybe TRBD2 (5 bases). V was pared by 5 bases and J by 2 bases, with 16 bases between. Germline CDR1 and CDR2: SEHNR and FQNEAQ (reference sequence). This CDR3 has 16 residues. The chain's CDR3 is CASSPPGGSAYNEQFF. CDR3 bases: TGTGCCAGCAGCCCCCCAGGCGGGTCAGCCTACAATGAGCAGTTCTTC.

The chain employs TRBV29-1 and TRBJ2-7, with TRBD2 matching 9 bases. The germline V gene has CDR1 SQVTM and CDR2 ANQGSEA. The junction had 13 bases not matched to a gene; V was cut back by 7 bases and J by 0 bases. The CDR3 loop spans 16 amino acids. The DNA of the CDR3 is TGCAGCGCCGAGAGGGCCCTAGCGGGAAGCTCCTACGAGCAGTACTTC. Translation: CSAERALAGSSYEQYF.

As for this clonotype: Sequence at one end of the junction differs from germline and may be a read error. The chain couples TRBV12-3 or TRBV12-4 to TRBJ2-1, with D perhaps matching TRBD2 (7 bases). The CDR3 sequence is 14 residues long. DNA for the CDR3: TGTGCCAGTTCGTGGGGGGGGCCCTACGATGAGCAGTTCTTC. Translating gives CASSWGGPYDEQFF.

The chain carries TRBV3-1 and TRBJ2-1; D is uncertain. CDR1 and CDR2 (germline): LGHDT, YNNKEL (reference sequence). CDR3 length equals 13 residues. The V gene lost 3 bases and the J gene lost 9 bases, with 12 bases spanning the gap. CDR3 sequence: CASSQALSVEQFF. CDR3 nucleotide sequence: TGTGCCAGCAGCCAGGCCTTGAGCGTTGAGCAGTTCTTC.

This chain joins TRBV20-1 and TRBJ2-4; D remains ambiguous. The J call may be wrong; the DNA end is better matched by TRBJ2-7. The germline CDR1 and CDR2 sequences are DFQATT and SNEGSKA (reference sequence). The CDR3 consists of 11 residues. In nucleotides, the CDR3 is TGCAGTGCCTTCCCCAGCTACGAGCAGTACTTC. Translated, it gives CSAFPSYEQYF.

J is TRBJ2-1 and V is TRBV4-1; either TRBD1 or TRBD2 may fit D (5 bases each). Germline V gene sequence: CDR1 MGHRA, CDR2 YSYEKL. Trimming removed 4 bases from V and 4 bases from J, with 23 bases in between. The CDR3 has 18 amino acids. The CDR3 sequence is CASSRLGPATLGYNEQFF. The CDR3 bases are TGCGCCAGCAGCCGGCTGGGACCCGCGACCCTGGGGTACAATGAGCAGTTCTTC.

This clonotype occurred once. The J gene is TRBJ2-1, the V gene TRBV6-2 or TRBV6-3; 10 bases agree with TRBD2. The V gene's germline CDR1 is MNHEY and CDR2 SVGEGT. Trimming removed 7 bases from V and 8 bases from J; junction bases left unmatched: 11. The CDR3 runs to 15 residues. The CDR3 loop is CASNQPGLAIYEQFF. The CDR3 bases are TGTGCCAGCAACCAACCGGGACTAGCGATCTATGAGCAGTTCTTC.

This clonotype was recorded once. The rearrangement links TRBV4-1 to TRBJ1-1; D not certain. CDR1 is MGHRA, CDR2 YSYEKL, per germline. Deletions cut 2 bases from V and 3 bases from J, with 13 bases between. The CDR3 is 15 amino acids. The CDR3 region is CASSQNPERYTEAFF. In DNA form, the CDR3 reads TGCGCCAGCAGCCAAAACCCCGAGAGGTACACTGAAGCTTTCTTT.

The rearrangement joins TRBV6-5 to TRBJ2-3; 11 nucleotides match TRBD2. The V gene end was trimmed by 5 bases and the J gene end by 0 bases; junction bases not matched to a gene: 4. The CDR3 has 16 amino acids. Germline CDR1 is MNHEY and CDR2 is SVGAGI. The CDR3 sequence: CASSKLAGVSTDTQYF. The CDR3 region has the DNA TGTGCCAGCAGTAAACTAGCGGGGGTTAGCACAGATACGCAGTATTTT.

This sequence joins TRBV7-6 and TRBJ2-7, with TRBD2 matching 7 bases. This CDR3 is built from 16 residues. The V and J ends lost 1 base and 2 bases, in that order; junction bases with no gene match: 8. Looked up from germline, CDR1 is SGHVS and CDR2 is FNYEAQ. The CDR3 DNA follows: TGTGCCAGCAGCTTAGGTCCTAGCGGTTACACCTACGAGCAGTACTTC. The encoded protein is CASSLGPSGYTYEQYF. The full variable domain, completed using reference TRBV7-6 and TRBJ2-7, is GAGVSQSPRYKVTKRGQDVALRCDPISGHVSLYWYRQALGQGPEFLTYFNYEAQQDKSGLPNDRFSAERPEGSISTLTIQRTEQRDSAMYRCASSLGPSGYTYEQYFGPGTRLTVT.

This clonotype was counted only a few times. V is TRBV7-3 and J is TRBJ1-5; TRBD1 might be the D (5 bases). Germline-derived CDR1 and CDR2 are SGHTA and FQGTGA. V gave up 0 bases and J gave up 4 bases, with 19 bases separating them. This CDR3 has 18 residues. Written as DNA, the CDR3 is TGTGCCAGCAGCTTAACGGGGGGGGAGATGGCCTCAAATCAGCCCCAGCATTTT. It is translated as CASSLTGGEMASNQPQHF.

This chain joins TRBV11-2 and TRBJ2-1; 9 bases agree with TRBD1. CDR1 and CDR2 from the germline V gene are SGHAT and FQNNGV. The CDR3 extends over 15 amino acids. With 5 bases clipped from V and 7 bases from J, the junction kept 9 bases outside the gene matches. For the CDR3, the DNA is TGTGCCAGCAGCCCTCAAGGGACAGGGAGTAATGAGCAGTTCTTC. As protein: CASSPQGTGSNEQFF.

This clonotype was found once. This chain joins TRBV11-1 and TRBJ2-7, with 7 positions matching TRBD1. This CDR3 comprises 17 residues. J was trimmed by 2 bases and V by 11 bases; bases with no gene match: 21. The germline gives CDR1 SGHAT, CDR2 FQDESV (reference sequence). The CDR3 bases are TGTGCCTGCGCTTCCTTGGCCCGGGGACAGAAAACCTACGAGCAGTACTTC. It specifies CACASLARGQKTYEQYF.

V usage is TRBV6-5 and J usage is TRBJ2-7; D is unclear. The J call may be in error: the DNA end matches TRBJ2-5 better. The CDR3 runs to 14 residues. The germline V gene has CDR1 MNHEY and CDR2 SVGAGI. This chain's CDR3 is CASSYYPSPETQYF. The CDR3 bases are TGTGCCAGCAGTTACTATCCCTCCCCAGAGACCCAGTACTTC.